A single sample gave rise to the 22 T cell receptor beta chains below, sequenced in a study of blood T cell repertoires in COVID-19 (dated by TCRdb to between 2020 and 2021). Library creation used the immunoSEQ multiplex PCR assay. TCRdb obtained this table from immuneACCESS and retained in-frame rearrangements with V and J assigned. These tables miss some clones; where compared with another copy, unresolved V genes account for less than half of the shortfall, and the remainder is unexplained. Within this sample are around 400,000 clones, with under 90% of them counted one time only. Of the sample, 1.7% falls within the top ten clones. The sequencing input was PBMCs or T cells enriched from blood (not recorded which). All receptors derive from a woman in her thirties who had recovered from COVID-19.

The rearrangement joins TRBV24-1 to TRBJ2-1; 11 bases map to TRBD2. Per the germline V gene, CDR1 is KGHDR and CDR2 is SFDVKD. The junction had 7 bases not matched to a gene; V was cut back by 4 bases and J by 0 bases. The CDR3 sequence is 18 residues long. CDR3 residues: CATSEASGRSLSYNEQFF. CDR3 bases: TGTGCCACCAGTGAAGCTAGCGGGAGGAGCCTCTCCTACAATGAGCAGTTCTTC.

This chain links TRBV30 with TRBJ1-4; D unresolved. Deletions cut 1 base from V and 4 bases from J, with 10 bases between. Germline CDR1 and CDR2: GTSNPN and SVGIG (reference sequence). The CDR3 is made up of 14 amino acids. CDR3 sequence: CAWSGGQLNEKLFF. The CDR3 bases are TGTGCCTGGAGTGGAGGGCAGCTTAATGAAAAACTGTTTTTT.

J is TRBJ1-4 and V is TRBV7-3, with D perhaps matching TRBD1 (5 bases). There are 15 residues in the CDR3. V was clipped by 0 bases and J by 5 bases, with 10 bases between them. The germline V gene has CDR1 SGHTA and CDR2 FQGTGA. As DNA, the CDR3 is TGTGCCAGCAGCTTAACGGGGGGAGTAAATGAAAAACTGTTTTTT. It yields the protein CASSLTGGVNEKLFF.

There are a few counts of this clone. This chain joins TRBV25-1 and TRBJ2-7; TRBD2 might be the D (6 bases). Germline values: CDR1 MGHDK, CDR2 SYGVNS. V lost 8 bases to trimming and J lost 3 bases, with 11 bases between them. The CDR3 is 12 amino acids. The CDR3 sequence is CASARLGYEQYF. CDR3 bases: TGTGCCAGCGCCCGACTAGGCTACGAGCAGTACTTC.

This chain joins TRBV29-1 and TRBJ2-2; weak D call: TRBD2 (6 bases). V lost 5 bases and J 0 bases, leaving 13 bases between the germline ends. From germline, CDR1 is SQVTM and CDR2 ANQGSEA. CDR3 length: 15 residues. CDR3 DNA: TGCAGCGTTTTGCGGGGTTCCGCGAACACCGGGGAGCTGTTTTTT. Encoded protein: CSVLRGSANTGELFF.

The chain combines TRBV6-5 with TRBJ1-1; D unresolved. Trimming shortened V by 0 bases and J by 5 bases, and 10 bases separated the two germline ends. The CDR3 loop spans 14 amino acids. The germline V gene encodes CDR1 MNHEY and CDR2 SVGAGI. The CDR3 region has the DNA TGTGCCAGCAGTTACTCGACTCGTCTAACTGAAGCTTTCTTT. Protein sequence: CASSYSTRLTEAFF.

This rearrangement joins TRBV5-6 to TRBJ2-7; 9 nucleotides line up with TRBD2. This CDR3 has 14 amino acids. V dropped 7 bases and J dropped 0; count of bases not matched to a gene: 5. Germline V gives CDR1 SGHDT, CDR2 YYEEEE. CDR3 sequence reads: CASVPSGNSYEQYF. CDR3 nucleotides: TGTGCCAGCGTGCCTAGCGGGAACTCCTACGAGCAGTACTTC.

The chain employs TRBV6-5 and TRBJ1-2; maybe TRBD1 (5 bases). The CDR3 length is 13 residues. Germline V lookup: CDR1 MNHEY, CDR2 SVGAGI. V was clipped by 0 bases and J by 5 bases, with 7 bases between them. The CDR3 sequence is CASSYSGVYGYTF. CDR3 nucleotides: TGTGCCAGCAGTTACTCAGGGGTGTATGGCTACACCTTC.

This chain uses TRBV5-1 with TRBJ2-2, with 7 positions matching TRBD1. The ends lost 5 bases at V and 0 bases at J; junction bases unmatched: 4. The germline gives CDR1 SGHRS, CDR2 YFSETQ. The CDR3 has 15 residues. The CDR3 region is CASSLGTANTGELFF. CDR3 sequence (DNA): TGCGCCAGCAGTCTGGGGACAGCGAACACCGGGGAGCTGTTTTTT.

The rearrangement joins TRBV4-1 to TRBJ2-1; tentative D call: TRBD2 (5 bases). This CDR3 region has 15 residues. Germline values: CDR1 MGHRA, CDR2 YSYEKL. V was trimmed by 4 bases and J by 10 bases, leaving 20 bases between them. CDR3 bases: TGCGCCAGCAGCCTGACTCCCGGTAGAGGGCTCGAGCAGTTCTTC. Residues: CASSLTPGRGLEQFF.

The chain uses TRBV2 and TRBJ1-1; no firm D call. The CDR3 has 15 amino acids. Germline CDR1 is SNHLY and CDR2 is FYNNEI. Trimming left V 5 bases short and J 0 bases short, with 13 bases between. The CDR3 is CASSLRLLMNTEAFF. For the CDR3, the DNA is TGTGCCAGCAGTCTCCGACTGCTAATGAACACTGAAGCTTTCTTT.

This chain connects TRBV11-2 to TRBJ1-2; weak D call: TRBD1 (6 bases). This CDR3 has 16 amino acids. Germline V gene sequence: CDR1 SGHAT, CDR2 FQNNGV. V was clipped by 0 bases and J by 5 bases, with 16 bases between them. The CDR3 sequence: CASSLDRTESRYGYTF. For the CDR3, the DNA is TGTGCCAGCAGCTTAGATCGGACAGAAAGTCGGTATGGCTACACCTTC.

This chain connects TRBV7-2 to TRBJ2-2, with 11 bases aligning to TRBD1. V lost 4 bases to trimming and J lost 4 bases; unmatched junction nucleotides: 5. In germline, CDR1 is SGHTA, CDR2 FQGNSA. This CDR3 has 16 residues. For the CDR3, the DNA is TGTGCCAGCAGCTCGGGACAGGGGGTTGGCACCGGGGAGCTGTTTTTT. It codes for CASSSGQGVGTGELFF.

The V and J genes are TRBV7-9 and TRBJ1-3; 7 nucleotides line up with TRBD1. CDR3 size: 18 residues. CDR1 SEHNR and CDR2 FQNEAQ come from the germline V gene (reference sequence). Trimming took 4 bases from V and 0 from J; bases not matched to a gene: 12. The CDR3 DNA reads TGTGCCAGCAGCTCAGGGGGACACCGGATAAGCTCTGGAAACACCATATATTTT. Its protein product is CASSSGGHRISSGNTIYF. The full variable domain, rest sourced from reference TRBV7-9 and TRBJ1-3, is DTGVSQNPRHKITKRGQNVTFRCDPISEHNRLYWYRQTLGQGPEFLTYFQNEAQLEKSRLLSDRFSAERPKGSFSTLEIQRTEQGDSAMYLCASSSGGHRISSGNTIYFGEGSWLTVV.

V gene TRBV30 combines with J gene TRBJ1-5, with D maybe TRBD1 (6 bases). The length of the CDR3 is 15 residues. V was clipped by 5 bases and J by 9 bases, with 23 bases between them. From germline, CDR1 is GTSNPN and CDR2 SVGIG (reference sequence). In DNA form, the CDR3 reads TGTGCCTGGCAACCGAAACAGGGAAATGGGTGGCCCCAGCATTTT. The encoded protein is CAWQPKQGNGWPQHF.

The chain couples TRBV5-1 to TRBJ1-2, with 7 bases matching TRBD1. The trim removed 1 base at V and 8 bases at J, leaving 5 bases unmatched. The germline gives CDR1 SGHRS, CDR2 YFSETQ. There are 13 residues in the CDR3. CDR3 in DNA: TGCGCCAGCAGCTTGAACAGGGGCTACGGCTACACCTTC. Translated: CASSLNRGYGYTF. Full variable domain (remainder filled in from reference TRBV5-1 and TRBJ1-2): KAGVTQTPRYLIKTRGQQVTLSCSPISGHRSVSWYQQTPGQGLQFLFEYFSETQRNKGNFPGRFSGRQFSNSRSEMNVSTLELGDSALYLCASSLNRGYGYTFGSGTRLTVV.

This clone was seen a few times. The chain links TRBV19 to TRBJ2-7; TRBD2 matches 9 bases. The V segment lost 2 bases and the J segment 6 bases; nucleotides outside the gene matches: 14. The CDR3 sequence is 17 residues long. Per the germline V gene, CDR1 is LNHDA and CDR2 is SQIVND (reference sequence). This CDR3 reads CASSITGGSGGATEQYF. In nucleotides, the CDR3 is TGTGCCAGTAGTATAACGGGAGGTAGCGGGGGTGCCACCGAGCAGTACTTC.

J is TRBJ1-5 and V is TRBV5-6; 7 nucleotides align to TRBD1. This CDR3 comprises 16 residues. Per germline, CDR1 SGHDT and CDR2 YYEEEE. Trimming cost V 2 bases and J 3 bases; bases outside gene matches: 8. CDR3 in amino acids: CASSFRQGAANQPQHF. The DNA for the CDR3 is TGTGCCAGCAGCTTTCGACAGGGAGCGGCCAATCAGCCCCAGCATTTT.

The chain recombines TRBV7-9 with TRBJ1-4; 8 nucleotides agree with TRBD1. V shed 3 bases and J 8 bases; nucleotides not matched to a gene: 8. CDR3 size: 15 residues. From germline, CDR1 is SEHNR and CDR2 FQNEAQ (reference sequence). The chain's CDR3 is CASSFTQGAQEKLFF. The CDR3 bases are TGTGCCAGCAGCTTTACTCAGGGGGCGCAGGAAAAACTGTTTTTT.

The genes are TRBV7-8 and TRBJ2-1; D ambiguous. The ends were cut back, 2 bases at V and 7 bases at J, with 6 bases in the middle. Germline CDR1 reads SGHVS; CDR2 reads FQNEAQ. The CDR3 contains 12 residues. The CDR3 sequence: CASSLLVNEQFF. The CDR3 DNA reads TGTGCCAGCAGCTTACTCGTAAATGAGCAGTTCTTC.

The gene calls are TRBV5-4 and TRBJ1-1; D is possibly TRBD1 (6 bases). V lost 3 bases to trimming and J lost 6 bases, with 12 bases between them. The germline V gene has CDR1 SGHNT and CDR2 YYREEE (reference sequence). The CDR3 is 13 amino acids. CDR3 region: CASSSTGRAEAFF. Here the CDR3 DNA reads TGTGCCAGCAGCTCTACAGGGAGAGCTGAAGCTTTCTTT.

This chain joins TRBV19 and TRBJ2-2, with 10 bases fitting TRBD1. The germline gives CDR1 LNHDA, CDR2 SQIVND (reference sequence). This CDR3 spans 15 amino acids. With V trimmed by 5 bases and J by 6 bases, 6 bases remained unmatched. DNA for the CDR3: TGTGCCAGTAGTGTCGACAGGGGGCGGGCCGGGGAGCTGTTTTTT. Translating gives CASSVDRGRAGELFF.